This entry features one T cell receptor (beta chain) sequence. The table came from immunoSEQ multiplex PCR; TCRdb's copy has only in-frame clones and leaves some out. The sample lists roughly 30,000 clones, 68% occurring once. The entry originates in a study of blood T cell repertoires in COVID-19. At the level of the study: PBMCs, B-cell-depleted T cells, or T cells provided the cDNA or gDNA that made up the material.

Germline V gene sequence: CDR1 MDHEN, CDR2 SYDVKM. This CDR3 comprises 17 residues. V lost 5 bases to trimming and J lost 8 bases, with 24 bases between them. The sequence derives from a human donor in a cohort sampled during active COVID-19. J is TRBJ1-4 and V is TRBV28; possibly TRBD1 for D (5 bases). Input material: peripheral blood. As DNA, the CDR3 is TGTGCCAGCAGTCTCCGCCAGTACAGGATTGGGGGGGAAAAACTGTTTTTT. Its translation: CASSLRQYRIGGEKLFF. Filled out from reference TRBV28 and TRBJ1-4, the complete variable domain reads DVKVTQSSRYLVKRTGEKVFLECVQDMDHENMFWYRQDPGLGLRLIYFSYDVKMKEKGDIPEGYSVSREKKERFSLILESASTNQTSMYLCASSLRQYRIGGEKLFFGSGTQLSVL.